This T cell receptor beta chain was recorded in a study of cytomegalovirus exposure and HLA in healthy donors. General study points: Sequencing likely produced, as an artifact, a cluster of highly shared sequence variants.

Germline V gene lookup returns CDR1 SGHAT and CDR2 FQNNGV. V shed 1 base and J 2 bases; nucleotides not matched to a gene: 3. CDR3 length equals 15 residues. The PCR made use of 60 Vbeta and 13 Jbeta primers. TCRdb's copy holds only in-frame clones and misses some; the assay was immunoSEQ multiplex PCR. The sample includes fewer than 100,000 clones, roughly 73% of them seen just once. As for this clone: Its antigen is not identified.

This TCR was sampled from a male donor in good health and CMV-seropositive. Specimen: PBMCs. The rearrangement links TRBV11-2 to TRBJ2-7; 9 bases map to TRBD1. This CDR3 is CASSLATGGAYEQYF. The CDR3 nucleotides read TGTGCCAGCAGCTTAGCGACAGGGGGGGCCTACGAGCAGTACTTC.